This T cell receptor (beta chain) was obtained from a study of CD8+ T cells in alopecia areata. Study at large: Treatment comprised oral tofacitinib, 5 to 10 mg twice daily, in treated patients. Using the percentage of affected scalp area, treated patients' severity was scored. Findings of the study overall: Scalp clonality and expanded CD8+ clones among the top 100 were significantly decreased by tofacitinib.

In this sample, this clone turned up a few times. The antigen remains unidentified. This CDR3 is 13 amino acids long. Extracted RNA was reverse transcribed, and the resulting cDNA served as sequencing template. Method: immunoSEQ multiplex PCR; TCRdb's copy keeps in-frame clones and lacks some. The repertoire holds 200,000 to 250,000 clones, with about 58% as singletons. Indicated treatment: oral pan-JAK inhibitor, 5-10 mg twice daily. Lesional scalp tissue (obtained by punch biopsy) and peripheral blood were collected from alopecia areata patients. The rearrangement links TRBV21-1 to TRBJ2-3; the table's D gene call, TRBD2, was not cross checked with the DNA. TRBV21-1 is a known pseudogene. This sample comprised CD4+ T cells sorted from blood, obtained at week 4, from a patient treated with tofacitinib. The receptor was isolated from a human donor with alopecia areata. The CDR3 nucleotides read TGTGCCAGCAGCGAGGAAGCGGGGGATACGCAGTATTTT. Its protein product is CASSEEAGDTQYF.